This paragraph reports one T cell receptor (beta chain). Antigen unknown. PCR primers comprised 60 Vbeta and 13 Jbeta primers. Produced via immunoSEQ multiplex PCR; TCRdb's table is partial and in-frame only. Counted here are 100,000 to 150,000 clones, around three quarters occurring once; the ten biggest clones make up roughly 3.5%. Per the germline V gene, CDR1 is SGHRS and CDR2 is YFSETQ. Trimming took off 10 bases at V and 3 bases at J, with 28 bases between the two ends. CDR3 length: 17 residues. This specimen belongs to a study of cytomegalovirus exposure and HLA in healthy donors. Study outcomes and limitations: A later analysis linked a missense variant in DCLRE1C to the trimming of TCR beta V and J genes. According to a later analysis, most TCR beta chains associated with CMV appeared HLA-restricted. Despite most TCR sequences being rare, some public TCRs occurred in many donors.

The receptor was isolated from a man aged 35-49 years in good health and CMV-seronegative. Source material: PBMCs. V gene TRBV5-1 combines with J gene TRBJ1-1, with D possibly TRBD1 on 5 matching bases. The CDR3 loop reads CAGNTDRGGLGYTEAFF. CDR3 DNA sequence: TGCGCCGGAAATACTGACCGCGGGGGACTTGGGTACACTGAAGCTTTCTTT.